This T cell receptor (beta chain) was sequenced in a study of CD8 T cells in ankylosing spondylitis. Whole-study findings and limits: A TCR beta motif of roughly 8 highly homologous variants appeared characteristic of ankylosing spondylitis blood. Disease-associated clonotypes exhibited CD8+ identity and were relatively infrequent in peripheral blood.

This clonotype was seen many times. Its antigen is as yet unknown. Molecular-barcoded quantitative 5'-RACE produced these TCR beta libraries. One entry per CDR3 protein results from TCRdb running MiXCR on the 5' RACE reads. This table has 150,000 to 200,000 distinct CDR3 sequences, under 15% appearing once. The TCR originated in a female donor with ankylosing spondylitis or in good health (not recorded which). The sample comprised blood, either unsorted or a sorted T cell fraction (not recorded which).

CDR3 sequence: CASSLEGDYGYTF. The CDR3 region has the DNA TGTGCCAGCAGCTTGGAGGGGGACTATGGCTACACCTTC. The V call is TRBV5-5, the J call TRBJ1-2; D possibly corresponds to TRBD1 (6 bases). Per germline, CDR1 SGHKS and CDR2 YYEKEE (reference sequence). The ends were cut back, 0 bases at V and 3 bases at J, with 6 bases in the middle. The CDR3 is 13 residues long.